A single T cell receptor (beta chain) is shown here with its context. What it binds is unknown. The record originates from a study of CD8+ T cells in alopecia areata. It was cDNA, reverse transcribed from extracted RNA, that served as the sequencing template. The method was immunoSEQ multiplex PCR; TCRdb's version includes in-frame clones alone and lacks a portion of them. The profile shows some 130,000 clones, approximately 49% of them singletons. The CDR3 runs to 12 residues. CDR1 and CDR2 (germline): SQVTM, ANQGSEA. V was cut by 7 bases and J by 2 bases, with 11 bases left in between. Findings and caveats of the study: Sequencing of scalp tissue also captures the resident alphabeta T cells of normal skin.

This receptor was taken from a human donor with alopecia areata. The sequenced sample was CD8+ T cells sorted from blood, obtained at week 0. The chain carries TRBV29-1 and TRBJ2-5, with D possibly being TRBD2 (5 bases). CDR3 sequence: CSAIGIQETQYF. As DNA, the CDR3 is TGCAGCGCGATCGGGATACAAGAGACCCAGTACTTC.